This T cell receptor beta chain came from a study of T cells in Graves' hyperthyroidism and ophthalmopathy. With 2 bases clipped from V and 5 bases from J, the junction kept 6 bases outside the gene matches. CDR3 length equals 14 residues. Germline V gene sequence: CDR1 SGHDT, CDR2 YYEEEE. Findings and caveats of the study: Most expanded thyroid clonotypes above 0.001 also appeared in blood.

Diagnosis relied on clinical symptoms, serum thyroxine and TRAb, thyroid ultrasound and orbital computed tomography. It was approximately 9.4 ml of fresh peripheral blood that supplied the PBMCs. Concerning this clonotype itself: The antigen is unknown.

Amplification of TCR beta CDR3 regions was performed using RNA transcripts as template. A first-round RT-PCR of the TCR CDR3 used the HTBI primer set. TCRdb re-analysed the multiplex PCR reads in MiXCR, keeping a single row per CDR3 protein. The sample lists approximately 490,000 distinct CDR3 sequences, around a fifth seen once, with about 49% in the top ten. This receptor was taken from a woman aged 70-85 years with Graves' ophthalmopathy. The specimen was blood. This chain links TRBV5-6 with TRBJ2-5; 7 nucleotides match TRBD2. The CDR3 here is CASSFTSEVETQYF. For the CDR3, the DNA is TGTGCCAGCAGCTTCACTAGCGAGGTGGAGACCCAGTACTTC.